These T cell receptor beta chains were read from a single sample in a study of response to subunit inactivated influenza vaccine. TCRdb reprocessed the RT-PCR reads via MiXCR and lists one record per CDR3 protein. The table shows 500,000 to 550,000 distinct CDR3 sequences, with 7.2% occurring only once. The source was PBMCs from blood, collected roughly 24 months after vaccination. These receptor sequences come from a man between 50 and 75 years old who received an inactivated influenza vaccine. Each CDR3 is given with its conserved first and last residue. D genes are given only for firm matches. Size is omitted from some rows. Given values are once, few, many or a class for expanded clones.

>many|TRBJ2-1|-|TRBV7-2
TGTGCCAGCAGCTTATCAGTGGCTAGAAGCAATGAGCAGTTCTTC
CASSLSVARSNEQFF
>-|TRBJ2-7|TRBD1|TRBV28
TGTGCCAGCACCCGGGACAGGGGTTCGGACGAGCAGTACTTC
CASTRDRGSDEQYF
>many|TRBJ1-1|TRBD1|TRBV29-1
TGCAGCGTTGAGCAGGGGGTCACTGAAGCTTTCTTT
CSVEQGVTEAFF
>few|TRBJ1-1|-|TRBV28
TGTGCCAGCATTGGGGCAGGGTCCATGAACACTGAAGCTTTCTTT
CASIGAGSMNTEAFF
>many|TRBJ2-4|TRBD2|TRBV28
TGTGCCAGCAGGCCAACTAGCGCCATAGCCAAAAACATTCAGTACTTC
CASRPTSAIAKNIQYF
>many|TRBJ2-7|-|TRBV29-1
TGCAGCGTTACTGGACTAAGCCTTTCCGAGCAGTACTTC
CSVTGLSLSEQYF
>-|TRBJ2-3|-|TRBV10-1
TGCGCCAGCGGGGAAGGGAATCGAGGAAATACGCAGTATTTT
CASGEGNRGNTQYF
>few|TRBJ2-2|TRBD1|TRBV9
TGTGCCAGCAGCGGCCTCGGGACAGGGGGCTCTAACACCGGGGAGCTGTTTTTT
CASSGLGTGGSNTGELFF
>-|TRBJ2-3|TRBD1|TRBV7-2
TGTGCCAGCAGCCGGGACAGGGGGGCTTTAGATACGCAGTATTTT
CASSRDRGALDTQYF
>few|TRBJ2-7|TRBD2|TRBV4-3
TGCGCCAGCAGCCAAAGAGCGGGAGGGGGATACGAGCAGTACTTC
CASSQRAGGGYEQYF
>-|TRBJ1-1|-|TRBV4-3
TGCGCCAGCAGCCAAGTGGCGGGCCGAGAGACTGAAGCTTTCTTT
CASSQVAGRETEAFF
>many|TRBJ1-1|-|TRBV29-1
TGCAGCGTCCTACAGGGTTTAAACACTGAAGCTTTCTTT
CSVLQGLNTEAFF
>-|TRBJ2-2|-|TRBV9
TGTGCCAGCAGCGTAATGGGGGGCCGGAACACCGGGGAGCTGTTTTTT
CASSVMGGRNTGELFF
>-|TRBJ2-7|-|TRBV12-3/TRBV12-4
TGTGCCAGCAGTTGGGGTCCCTCCTACGAGCAGTACTTC
CASSWGPSYEQYF
>-|TRBJ2-7|-|TRBV3-1
TGTGCCAGCAGCCAAGGGACAGTGCGTGTCTACGAGCAGTACTTC
CASSQGTVRVYEQYF
>few|TRBJ1-6|TRBD1|TRBV7-8
TGTGCCAGCAGCCCAAAAGGGCAGGGGGCGATTTCACCCCTCCACTTT
CASSPKGQGAISPLHF
>few|TRBJ2-7|-|TRBV28
TGTGCCAGCAGTTTAAAGTTACCCGGGCAGTACTTC
CASSLKLPGQYF
>many|TRBJ2-7|TRBD1|TRBV20-1
TGCAGTGCTAGGGGTCGGACAGGGTGGTACGAGCAGTACTTC
CSARGRTGWYEQYF
>-|TRBJ1-3|TRBD1|TRBV19
TGTGCCAGTGGCCACCCGGGACAGGGAAACACCATATATTTT
CASGHPGQGNTIYF
>-|TRBJ2-2|-|TRBV6-1
TGTGCCAGCAGTCCCTTGGGGGGCGTAAACACCGGGGAGCTGTTTTTT
CASSPLGGVNTGELFF
>-|TRBJ2-3|TRBD2|TRBV5-1
TGCGCCAGCAGCGTGGGGAGACTAGCGGGAATAGATACGCAGTATTTT
CASSVGRLAGIDTQYF
>-|TRBJ2-5|TRBD2|TRBV6-1
TGTGCCAGCAGTGGGGGACTAGCGGGGACAGAGACCCAGTACTTC
CASSGGLAGTETQYF
>few|TRBJ1-3|-|TRBV5-1
TGCGCCAGCAGCTTAACAGACTACGGAAACACCATATATTTT
CASSLTDYGNTIYF
>-|TRBJ1-1|-|TRBV4-1
TGCGCCAGCAGCCAGGACCCGTTATCTGAAGCTTTCTTT
CASSQDPLSEAFF